This T cell receptor beta chain was identified in a study of blood T cell repertoires in COVID-19. Study as a whole: Researchers got acute and convalescent COVID-19 samples from the United States, Italy and Spain. Nucleic acid was either cDNA or gDNA, and it came from T cells, B-cell-depleted T cells, or PBMCs.

This clone appeared once. Original processing notes: Amplification from reference gene primers served as the basis for estimated nucleated cell counts. Data came from immunoSEQ multiplex PCR; TCRdb stores just in-frame clones and leaves some out. V and J calls and clone size come straight from that table; D and trimming were deduced from the DNA. The sample has roughly 250,000 clones, approximately 85% seen once. The TCR was taken from a woman aged 25 to 39 with acute or convalescent COVID-19. The sequenced sample was peripheral blood.

CDR3 amino acids: CASRVRTGGYEQYF. CDR3 DNA: TGTGCCAGCAGGGTTAGGACAGGGGGCTACGAGCAGTACTTC. The V call is TRBV21-1, the J call TRBJ2-7; the DNA was not used to check the table's D call, TRBD1. TRBV21-1 is marked as a pseudogene. The CDR3 length is 14 residues.